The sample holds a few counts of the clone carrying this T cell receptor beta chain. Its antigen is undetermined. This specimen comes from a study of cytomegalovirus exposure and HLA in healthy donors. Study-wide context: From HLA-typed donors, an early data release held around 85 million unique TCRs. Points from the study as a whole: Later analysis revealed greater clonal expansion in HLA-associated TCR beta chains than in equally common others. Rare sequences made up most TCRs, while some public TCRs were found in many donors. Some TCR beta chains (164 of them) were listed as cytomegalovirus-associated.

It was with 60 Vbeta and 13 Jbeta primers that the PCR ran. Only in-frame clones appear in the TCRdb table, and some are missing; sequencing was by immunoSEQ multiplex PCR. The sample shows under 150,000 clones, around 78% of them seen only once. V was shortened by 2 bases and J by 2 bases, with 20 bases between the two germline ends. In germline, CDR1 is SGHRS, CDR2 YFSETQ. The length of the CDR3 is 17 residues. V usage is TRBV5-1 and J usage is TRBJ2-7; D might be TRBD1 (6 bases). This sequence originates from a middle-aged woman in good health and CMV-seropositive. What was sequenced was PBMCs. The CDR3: CASSFSGAFKGPYEQYF. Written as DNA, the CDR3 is TGCGCCAGCAGCTTTTCAGGGGCCTTCAAGGGCCCCTACGAGCAGTACTTC.